These T cell receptor beta chains were read from a single sample in a study of low-dose radiotherapy and immunotherapy resistance in tumors. TCRdb recomputed calls from the reads with MiXCR, one row per CDR3 protein. The table records tens of thousands of distinct CDR3 sequences, under 25% of them present only once. Sequencing was performed on PBMCs, taken after low-dose radiotherapy plus immunotherapy. The receptors stem from a female donor with ovarian cancer. Each CDR3 is given with its conserved first and last residue. A D gene is named only where the DNA matches it firmly. For some rows the clone size is stated as once, few or many, or as a class when expanded; others skip it.

v_gene,j_gene,abundance,d_gene,CDR3nt,CDR3aa
TRBV5-5,TRBJ2-7,-,TRBD1,TGTGCCAGCAGCTTGCGGGACAGGGACTCCGAGCAGTACTTC,CASSLRDRDSEQYF
TRBV7-9,TRBJ2-2,many,TRBD2,TGTGCCAGCAGCCTTAGCGGGATAAACACCGGGGAGCTGTTTTTT,CASSLSGINTGELFF
TRBV24-1,TRBJ2-1,many,-,TGTGCCACCAGCGCTGGTTACAATGAGCAGTTCTTC,CATSAGYNEQFF
TRBV27,TRBJ2-1,many,TRBD1,TGTGCCAGCAGTTTACCCGGGACAGGGACGAATGAGCAGTTCTTC,CASSLPGTGTNEQFF
TRBV19,TRBJ2-1,many,TRBD2,TGTGCCAGTAGTAGGACAACTAGCGGGAGGCGGAATGAGCAGTTCTTC,CASSRTTSGRRNEQFF
TRBV9,TRBJ1-5,many,-,TGTGCCAGCAGCGGACATAGCAATCAGCCCCAGCATTTT,CASSGHSNQPQHF
TRBV5-4,TRBJ2-5,many,-,TGTGCCAGCAGCCCACCCAGGGTGGGTTCCCAAGAGACCCAGTACTTC,CASSPPRVGSQETQYF
TRBV12-3/TRBV12-4,TRBJ2-5,-,-,TGTGCCAGCAGCGCGACTGGGACTTCGGAGACCCAGTACTTC,CASSATGTSETQYF
TRBV29-1,TRBJ2-1,-,-,TGCAGCGTTGTTTTCGACAATGAGCAGTTCTTC,CSVVFDNEQFF
TRBV6-2/TRBV6-3,TRBJ2-1,many,TRBD2,TGTGCCAGCAGAACCCCAACGGGGGGGCACAATGAGCAGTTCTTC,CASRTPTGGHNEQFF
TRBV21-1,TRBJ2-7,many,-,TGTGCCAGCAGCAACGGGAAGGGGACGGGAACCTACGAGCAGTACTTC,CASSNGKGTGTYEQYF
TRBV4-1,TRBJ2-2,-,TRBD1,TGTGCCAGCAGCCAGGGACTCACTACAGGGGGCTCCGGGGAGCTGTTTTTT,CASSQGLTTGGSGELFF
TRBV18,TRBJ2-3,-,TRBD2,TGTGCCTCACTAGCGGGGGGCACAGATACGCAGTATTTT,CASLAGGTDTQYF
TRBV20-1,TRBJ1-2,many,-,TGCAGTGCTAGAGATATTATGTCAGGGTACGAGTATGGCTACACCTTC,CSARDIMSGYEYGYTF
TRBV5-1,TRBJ2-2,many,-,TGCGCCAGCAGCTTGGCCCTGGGGACGGCCGGGGAGCTGTTTTTT,CASSLALGTAGELFF
TRBV25-1,TRBJ2-7,many,TRBD2,TGTGCCAGCAGTGGTCCGGGACTAGCGGGATTCCGGTACTTC,CASSGPGLAGFRYF
TRBV29-1,TRBJ2-5,many,-,TGCAGCGTCGCCCGGGAGAGTGAGACCCAGTACTTC,CSVARESETQYF
TRBV19,TRBJ2-2,many,TRBD1,TGTGCCAGTACCCCAGTCCAGGGGGTGAACGGGGAGCTGTTTTTT,CASTPVQGVNGELFF
TRBV7-9,TRBJ2-5,many,TRBD2,TGTGCCAGCAGCTTGCGACTAGCGGCACAAGAGACCCAGTACTTC,CASSLRLAAQETQYF
TRBV7-6,TRBJ2-7,many,TRBD2,TGTGCCAGCAGCCAACCGCGGACTAGCGGTTACTCCTACGAGCAGTACTTC,CASSQPRTSGYSYEQYF
TRBV7-9,TRBJ2-7,many,-,TGTGCCAGCAGCCGGGGAGGCTTCTACGAGCAGTACTTC,CASSRGGFYEQYF
TRBV18,TRBJ1-1,once,-,TGTGCCAGCTCACCTCAACAGAACACTGAAGCTTTCTTT,CASSPQQNTEAFF
TRBV28,TRBJ2-1,medium-sized,TRBD2,TGTGCCAGCAGTGAACCGACTAGCGGTACCTACAATGAGCAGTTCTTC,CASSEPTSGTYNEQFF
TRBV28,TRBJ2-5,many,-,TGTGCCAGCAGTTTCGGGGATCCCCAAGAGACCCAGTACTTC,CASSFGDPQETQYF
TRBV6-6,TRBJ1-5,-,-,TGTGCCATCAGTGAGTCTAACACCAATCAGCCCCAGCATTTT,CAISESNTNQPQHF
TRBV19,TRBJ2-3,many,-,TGTGCCAGTAGTCGGACGGGCACAGATACGCAGTATTTT,CASSRTGTDTQYF
TRBV7-9,TRBJ2-2,many,TRBD1,TGTGCCAGCAGCGTCAGAGGGACAGGGTTCACCGGGGAGCTGTTTTTT,CASSVRGTGFTGELFF
TRBV12-3/TRBV12-4,TRBJ2-7,-,TRBD1,TGTGCCAGCAGTTCGGGACAGGGGGGGACTAAGTCCTACGAGCAGTACTTC,CASSSGQGGTKSYEQYF
TRBV6-4,TRBJ2-3,many,TRBD1,TGTGCCAGCAGCTTAGAACAGGGGGCAGATACGCAGTATTTT,CASSLEQGADTQYF
TRBV6-8,TRBJ1-6,-,TRBD1,TGTGCCAGCAGTCCCGGGACAGGGTATAATTCACCCCTCCACTTT,CASSPGTGYNSPLHF
TRBV6-5,TRBJ2-2,many,-,TGTGCCAGCAGTTGGGTTAGAGCGAACACCGGGGAGCTGTTTTTT,CASSWVRANTGELFF
TRBV15,TRBJ2-3,many,TRBD2,TGTGCCACCAGCAGAGTGCTAGCGGGATTAGATACGCAGTATTTT,CATSRVLAGLDTQYF
TRBV2,TRBJ2-5,many,TRBD1,TGTGCCAGCAGTCGGGACAGGTACCAAGAGACCCAGTACTTC,CASSRDRYQETQYF